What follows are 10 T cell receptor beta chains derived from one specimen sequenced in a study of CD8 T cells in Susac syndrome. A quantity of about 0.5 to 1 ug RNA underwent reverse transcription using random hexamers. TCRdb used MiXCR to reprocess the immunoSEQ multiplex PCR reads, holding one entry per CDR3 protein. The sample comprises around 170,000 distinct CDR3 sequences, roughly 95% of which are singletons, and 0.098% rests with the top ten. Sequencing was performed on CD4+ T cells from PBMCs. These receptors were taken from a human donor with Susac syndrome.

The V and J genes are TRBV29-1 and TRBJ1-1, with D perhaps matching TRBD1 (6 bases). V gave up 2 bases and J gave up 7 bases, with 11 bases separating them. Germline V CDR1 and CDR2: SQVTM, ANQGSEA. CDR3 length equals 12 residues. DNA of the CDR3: TGCAGCGTTGAACCGGGGGCGGGTGAAGCTTTCTTT. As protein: CSVEPGAGEAFF.

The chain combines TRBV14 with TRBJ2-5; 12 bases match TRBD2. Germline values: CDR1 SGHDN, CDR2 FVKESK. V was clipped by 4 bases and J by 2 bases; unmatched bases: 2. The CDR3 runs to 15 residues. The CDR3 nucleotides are TGTGCCAGCAGCCCACTAGCGGGGGGACAAGAGACCCAGTACTTC. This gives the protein CASSPLAGGQETQYF.

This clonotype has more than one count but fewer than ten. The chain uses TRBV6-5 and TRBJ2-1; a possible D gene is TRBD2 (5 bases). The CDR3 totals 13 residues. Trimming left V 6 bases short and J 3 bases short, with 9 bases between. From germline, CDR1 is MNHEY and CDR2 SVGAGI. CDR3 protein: CASSPDYYNEQFF. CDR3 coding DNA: TGTGCCAGCAGCCCCGACTACTACAATGAGCAGTTCTTC.

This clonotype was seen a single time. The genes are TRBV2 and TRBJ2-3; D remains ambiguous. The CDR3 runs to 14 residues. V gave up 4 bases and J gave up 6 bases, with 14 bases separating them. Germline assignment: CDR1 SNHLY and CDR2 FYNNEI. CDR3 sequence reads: CASSGDMYSDTQYF. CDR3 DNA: TGTGCCAGCAGTGGGGATATGTATTCTGATACGCAGTATTTT.

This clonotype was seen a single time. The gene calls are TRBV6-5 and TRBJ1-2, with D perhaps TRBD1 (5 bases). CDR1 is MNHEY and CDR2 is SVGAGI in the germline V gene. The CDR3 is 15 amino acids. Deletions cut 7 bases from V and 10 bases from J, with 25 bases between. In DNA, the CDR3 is TGTGCCAGCAATGATCCCAGGGCCGGAGAGTTGCTCTACACCTTC. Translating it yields CASNDPRAGELLYTF.

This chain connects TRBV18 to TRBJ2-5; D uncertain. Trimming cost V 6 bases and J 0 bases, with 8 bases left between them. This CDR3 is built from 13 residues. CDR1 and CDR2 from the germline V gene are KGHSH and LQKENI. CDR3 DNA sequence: TGTGCCAGCTCCTACACAAACCAAGAGACCCAGTACTTC. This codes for CASSYTNQETQYF. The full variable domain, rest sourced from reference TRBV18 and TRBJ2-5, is NAGVMQNPRHLVRRRGQEARLRCSPMKGHSHVYWYRQLPEEGLKFMVYLQKENIIDESGMPKERFSAEFPKEGPSILRIQQVVRGDSAAYFCASSYTNQETQYFGPGTRLLVL.

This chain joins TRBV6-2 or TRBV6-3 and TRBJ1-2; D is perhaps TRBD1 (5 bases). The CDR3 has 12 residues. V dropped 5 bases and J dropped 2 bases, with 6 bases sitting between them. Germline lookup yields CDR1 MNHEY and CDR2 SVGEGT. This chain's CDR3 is CASSRQNYGYTF. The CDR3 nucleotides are TGTGCCAGCAGTAGACAGAACTATGGCTACACCTTC.

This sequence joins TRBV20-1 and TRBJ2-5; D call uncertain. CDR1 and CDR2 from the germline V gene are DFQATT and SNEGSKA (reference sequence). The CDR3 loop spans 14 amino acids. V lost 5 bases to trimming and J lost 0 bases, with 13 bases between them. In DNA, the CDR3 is TGCAGTGCTTTCTCCCCGAGGAACCAAGAGACCCAGTACTTC. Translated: CSAFSPRNQETQYF.

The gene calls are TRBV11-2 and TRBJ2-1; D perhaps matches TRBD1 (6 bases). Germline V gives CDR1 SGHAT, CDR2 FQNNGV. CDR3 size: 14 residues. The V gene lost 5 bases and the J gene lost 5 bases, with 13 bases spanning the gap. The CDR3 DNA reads TGTGCCAGCAGCCGGGACACGGTAGACAATGAGCAGTTCTTC. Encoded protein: CASSRDTVDNEQFF.

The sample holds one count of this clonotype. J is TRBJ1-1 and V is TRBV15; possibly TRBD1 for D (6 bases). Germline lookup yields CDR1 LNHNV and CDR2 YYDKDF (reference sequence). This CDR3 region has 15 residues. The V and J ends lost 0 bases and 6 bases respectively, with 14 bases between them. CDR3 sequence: CATSRDLVEGAEAFF. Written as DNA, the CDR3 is TGTGCCACCAGCAGAGATTTGGTTGAGGGGGCTGAAGCTTTCTTT.